The 12 T cell receptor beta chains below all came from one sample that was sequenced in a study of T cell clones after liver transplantation. Profiling relied on immunoSEQ multiplex PCR, and the TCRdb table lists in-frame clones only, not all of them. The data hold roughly 20,000 clones, with 85% to 95% observed a single time. The sample here was CD8+ T cells from blood, taken approximately 26 months after liver transplant. These receptors all stem from a human patient who received a liver transplant. Certain T cells may be donor cells from the graft.

The rearrangement links TRBV5-4 to TRBJ2-2; D could derive from TRBD1 or TRBD2 (6 bases each). Trimming stripped 7 bases from V and 3 bases from J, with 19 bases between. The CDR3 sequence is 16 residues long. CDR1 SGHNT and CDR2 YYREEE come from the germline V gene (reference sequence). CDR3 region: CASEAQGGGDTGELFF. The CDR3 DNA follows: TGTGCCAGCGAAGCTCAAGGGGGAGGTGACACCGGGGAGCTGTTTTTT.

V usage is TRBV27 and J usage is TRBJ2-5; TRBD1 or TRBD2 may be the D gene (5 bases each). The CDR3 sequence is 13 residues long. Trimming pared 4 bases from V and 3 bases from J, leaving 9 bases between. Looked up from germline, CDR1 is MNHEY and CDR2 is SMNVEV (reference sequence). CDR3 sequence: CASSSGTKETQYF. DNA for the CDR3: TGTGCCAGCAGTTCCGGGACGAAAGAGACCCAGTACTTC.

This sequence joins TRBV7-9 and TRBJ2-1; D perhaps matches TRBD2 (6 bases). Looked up from germline, CDR1 is SEHNR and CDR2 is FQNEAQ (reference sequence). This CDR3 has 15 residues. The V and J ends lost 2 bases and 5 bases respectively, with 13 bases between them. The CDR3 is CASSLLFSGDNEQFF. The CDR3 coding sequence is TGTGCCAGCAGCTTATTATTTAGCGGAGACAATGAGCAGTTCTTC.

CDR3 sequence (DNA): TGTGCCAGCTCACCAGAGCGCCTAAGCACAGATACGCAGTATTTT. The encoded protein is CASSPERLSTDTQYF. The genes are TRBV18 and TRBJ2-3; no clear D. The V and J ends lost 2 bases and 0 bases respectively, with 9 bases between them. Germline V CDR1 and CDR2: KGHSH, LQKENI. CDR3 length: 15 residues.

The CDR3 here is CASSISTTNEKLFF. DNA for the CDR3: TGTGCCAGTAGTATCTCTACAACTAATGAAAAACTGTTTTTT. The rearrangement links TRBV19 to TRBJ1-4, with D unresolved. The germline V gene has CDR1 LNHDA and CDR2 SQIVND (reference sequence). The V end lost 3 bases, the J end lost 0 bases, and 5 bases lay between the germline ends. CDR3 length: 14 residues.

The chain links TRBV27 to TRBJ2-7; TRBD1 matches 7 bases. Germline V CDR1 and CDR2: MNHEY, SMNVEV (reference sequence). V gave up 2 bases and J gave up 2 bases; unmatched junction bases: 3. This CDR3 has 14 residues. CDR3 bases: TGTGCCAGCAGTTTACGAGGGGGCACCTACGAGCAGTACTTC. It yields the protein CASSLRGGTYEQYF.

Only one count was recorded for this clone. V and J are TRBV2 and TRBJ2-7, with 10 bases fitting TRBD1. V shed 6 bases, J shed 3 bases, and the junction held 8 bases outside the gene matches. This CDR3 contains 15 residues. Germline V lookup: CDR1 SNHLY, CDR2 FYNNEI. The CDR3 protein is CASSAGTGVFYEQYF. The CDR3 DNA is TGTGCCAGCAGCGCCGGGACAGGGGTCTTCTACGAGCAGTACTTC.

The J gene is TRBJ2-3, the V gene TRBV28; TRBD2 matches 9 bases. The J segment lost 5 bases and the V segment lost 4 bases, leaving 16 bases of the junction unmatched. This CDR3 is built from 18 residues. The germline V gene encodes CDR1 MDHEN and CDR2 SYDVKM. As DNA, the CDR3 is TGTGCCAGCAGTTCCCCGGACCTTAGCGGGAGAGGCGGAGATACGCAGTATTTT. Protein product: CASSSPDLSGRGGDTQYF.

The J gene is TRBJ2-2, the V gene TRBV10-3, with unresolved D. Looked up from germline, CDR1 is ENHRY and CDR2 is SYGVKD. This CDR3 region has 15 residues. V was pared by 6 bases and J by 3 bases, with 14 bases between. The CDR3: CAISPPGVDTGELFF. The CDR3 DNA follows: TGTGCCATCAGCCCCCCTGGGGTGGACACCGGGGAGCTGTTTTTT.

This clone was seen a handful of times. This chain links TRBV7-8 with TRBJ1-5, with 7 bases that match TRBD1. Germline lookup yields CDR1 SGHVS and CDR2 FQNEAQ. The ends lost 4 bases at V and 7 bases at J; junction bases unmatched: 10. This CDR3 has 15 amino acids. The CDR3: CASSSRTGFEQPQHF. The CDR3 nucleotides read TGTGCCAGCAGCTCGCGGACAGGTTTTGAACAGCCCCAGCATTTT.

This clone qualifies as medium-sized. The V call is TRBV28, the J call TRBJ2-2, with TRBD1 as a possible D gene (5 bases). CDR1 and CDR2 (germline): MDHEN, SYDVKM. Trimming took off 5 bases at V and 5 bases at J, with 9 bases between the two ends. This CDR3 is built from 13 residues. This chain's CDR3 is CASSTRGTGELFF. CDR3 coding DNA: TGTGCCAGCAGTACAAGGGGTACCGGGGAGCTGTTTTTT.

The V gene is TRBV2, the J gene TRBJ2-7; D is unresolved. Germline loops: CDR1 SNHLY, CDR2 FYNNEI. V was shortened by 6 bases and J by 0 bases, with 15 bases between the two germline ends. The CDR3 totals 15 residues. The DNA for the CDR3 is TGTGCCAGCAGCGCAGGACGGTCGAGCTCCTACGAGCAGTACTTC. Its translation is CASSAGRSSSYEQYF.